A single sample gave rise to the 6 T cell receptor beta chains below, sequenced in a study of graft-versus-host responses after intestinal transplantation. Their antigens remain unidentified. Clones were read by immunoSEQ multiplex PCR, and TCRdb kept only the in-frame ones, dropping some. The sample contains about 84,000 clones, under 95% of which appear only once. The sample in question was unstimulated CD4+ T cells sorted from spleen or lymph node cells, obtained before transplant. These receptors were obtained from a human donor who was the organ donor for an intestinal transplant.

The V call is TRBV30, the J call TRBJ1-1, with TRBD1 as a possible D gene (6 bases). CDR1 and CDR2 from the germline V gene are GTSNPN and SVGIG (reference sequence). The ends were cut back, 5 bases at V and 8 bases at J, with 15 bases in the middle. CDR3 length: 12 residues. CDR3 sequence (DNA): TGTGCCTGGCGTCGCCAGGGGCCCGAAGCTTTCTTT. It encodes CAWRRQGPEAFF.

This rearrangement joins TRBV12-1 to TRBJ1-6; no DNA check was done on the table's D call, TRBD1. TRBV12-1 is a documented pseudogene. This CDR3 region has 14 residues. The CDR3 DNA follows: TGTGCCAGCAGCCGTGGACATAGAAATTCACCCCTCCACTTT. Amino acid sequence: CASSRGHRNSPLHF.

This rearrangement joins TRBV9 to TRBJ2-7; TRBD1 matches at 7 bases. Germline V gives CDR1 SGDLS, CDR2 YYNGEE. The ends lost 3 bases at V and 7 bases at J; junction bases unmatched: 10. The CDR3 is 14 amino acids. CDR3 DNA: TGTGCCAGCAGCGAGAGGGGGCTTTCAAGGGAGCAGTACTTC. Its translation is CASSERGLSREQYF.

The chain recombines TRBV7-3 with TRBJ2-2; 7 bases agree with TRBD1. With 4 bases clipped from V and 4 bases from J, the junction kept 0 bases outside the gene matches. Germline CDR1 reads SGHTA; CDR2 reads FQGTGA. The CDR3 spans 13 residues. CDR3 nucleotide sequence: TGTGCCAGCAGCTCAGGGGGCACCGGGGAGCTGTTTTTT. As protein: CASSSGGTGELFF. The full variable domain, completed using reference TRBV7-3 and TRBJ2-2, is GAGVSQTPSNKVTEKGKYVELRCDPISGHTALYWYRQSLGQGPEFLIYFQGTGAADDSGLPNDRFFAVRPEGSVSTLKIQRTERGDSAVYLCASSSGGTGELFFGEGSRLTVL.

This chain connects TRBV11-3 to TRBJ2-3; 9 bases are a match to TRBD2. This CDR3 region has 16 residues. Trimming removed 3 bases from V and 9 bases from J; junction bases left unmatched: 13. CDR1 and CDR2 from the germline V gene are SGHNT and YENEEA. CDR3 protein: CASSFAVPSGIGTQYF. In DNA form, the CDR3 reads TGTGCCAGCAGCTTTGCCGTGCCTAGCGGGATTGGAACGCAGTATTTT.

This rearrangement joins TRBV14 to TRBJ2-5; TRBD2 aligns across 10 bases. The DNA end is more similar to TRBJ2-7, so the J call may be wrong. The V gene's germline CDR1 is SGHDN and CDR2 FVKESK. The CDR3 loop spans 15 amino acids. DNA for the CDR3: TGTGCCAGCAGCCAACTAGCGGGAGCCCCCTACGAGCAGTACTTC. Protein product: CASSQLAGAPYEQYF.